This TCR beta chain came from a study of cytomegalovirus exposure and HLA in healthy donors. 13 Jbeta primers and 60 Vbeta primers were used for the PCR. The repertoire was sequenced with immunoSEQ multiplex PCR; TCRdb's copy has only in-frame clones and lacks some. Altogether 95,000 to 150,000 clones are present, roughly 77% being singletons, with the ten largest covering about 1.8%. This receptor was taken from a man younger than 35 in good health and CMV-seronegative. Sequencing input: PBMCs.

In nucleotides, the CDR3 is TGTGCCAGCAAACACACCGGGGGTAGCACAGATACGCAGTATTTT. Translating gives CASKHTGGSTDTQYF. This chain connects TRBV6-6 to TRBJ2-3; TRBD2 might be the D (6 bases). V lost 7 bases, J lost 0 bases, and 14 bases lay in between. The CDR3 is made up of 15 amino acids. CDR1 and CDR2 (germline): MNHNY, SVGAGI (reference sequence).